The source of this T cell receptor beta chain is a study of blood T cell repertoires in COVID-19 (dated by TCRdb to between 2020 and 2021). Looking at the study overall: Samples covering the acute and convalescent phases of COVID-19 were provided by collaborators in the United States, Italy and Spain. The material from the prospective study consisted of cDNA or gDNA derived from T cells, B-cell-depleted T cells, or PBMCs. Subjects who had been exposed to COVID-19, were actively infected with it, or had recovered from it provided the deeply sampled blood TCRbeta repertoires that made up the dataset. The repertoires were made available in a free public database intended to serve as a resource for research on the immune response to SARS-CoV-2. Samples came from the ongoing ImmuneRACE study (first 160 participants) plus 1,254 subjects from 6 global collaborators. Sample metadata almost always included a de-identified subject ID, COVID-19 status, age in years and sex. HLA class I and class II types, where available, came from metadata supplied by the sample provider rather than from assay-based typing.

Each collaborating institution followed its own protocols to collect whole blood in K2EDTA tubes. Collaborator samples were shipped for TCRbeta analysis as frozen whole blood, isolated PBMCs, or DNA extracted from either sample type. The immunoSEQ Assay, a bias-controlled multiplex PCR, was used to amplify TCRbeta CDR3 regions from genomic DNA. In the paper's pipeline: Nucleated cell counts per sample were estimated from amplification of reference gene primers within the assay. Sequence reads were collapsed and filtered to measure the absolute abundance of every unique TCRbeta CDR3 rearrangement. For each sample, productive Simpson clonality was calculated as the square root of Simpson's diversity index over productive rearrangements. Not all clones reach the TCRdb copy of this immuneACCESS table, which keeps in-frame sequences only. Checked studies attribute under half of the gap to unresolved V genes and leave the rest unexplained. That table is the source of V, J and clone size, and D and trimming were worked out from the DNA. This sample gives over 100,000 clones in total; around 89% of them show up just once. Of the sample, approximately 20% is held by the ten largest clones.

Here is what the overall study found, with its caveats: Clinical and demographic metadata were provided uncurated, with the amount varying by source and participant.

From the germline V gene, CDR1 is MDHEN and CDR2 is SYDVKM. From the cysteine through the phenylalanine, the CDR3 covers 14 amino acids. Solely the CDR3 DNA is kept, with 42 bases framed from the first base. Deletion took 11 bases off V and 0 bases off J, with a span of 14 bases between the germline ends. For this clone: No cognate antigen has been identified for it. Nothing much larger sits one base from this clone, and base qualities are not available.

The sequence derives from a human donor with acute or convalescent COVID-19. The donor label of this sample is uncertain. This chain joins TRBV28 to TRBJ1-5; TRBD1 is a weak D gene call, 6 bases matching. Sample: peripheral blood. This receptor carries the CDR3 CAEGTNYSNQPQHF. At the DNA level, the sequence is TGTGCCGAAGGGACAAATTATAGCAATCAGCCCCAGCATTTT.